The text below deals with one TCR beta chain. Its antigen is unidentified. Via MiXCR, TCRdb re-called the RT-PCR reads, giving one row per CDR3 protein. This table has over 400,000 distinct CDR3 sequences, under 15% appearing once. The CDR3 loop spans 14 amino acids. Germline CDR1 is MDHEN and CDR2 is SYDVKM. V shed 7 bases and J shed 7 bases, with 16 bases lying between them. This entry is derived from a study of response to subunit inactivated influenza vaccine. Findings and caveats of the study: Authors suggested each seasonal influenza vaccination recruits few new T cells.

The TCR originated in a middle-aged man who received an inactivated influenza vaccine. The input for sequencing was PBMCs from blood, taken 40 to 50 days after vaccination. V and J are TRBV28 and TRBJ2-2; possible D gene TRBD1, 6 bases. CDR3 sequence (DNA): TGTGCCAGCAATCCAACAGGGAACTACGGGGAGCTGTTTTTT. Translated, it gives CASNPTGNYGELFF. The entire variable domain, with the rest obtained from reference TRBV28 and TRBJ2-2, is as follows: DVKVTQSSRYLVKRTGEKVFLECVQDMDHENMFWYRQDPGLGLRLIYFSYDVKMKEKGDIPEGYSVSREKKERFSLILESASTNQTSMYLCASNPTGNYGELFFGEGSRLTVL.